This paragraph covers one T cell receptor (beta chain) sequence. This record belongs to a study of cytomegalovirus exposure and HLA in healthy donors. PCR primers comprised 60 Vbeta and 13 Jbeta primers. Assay used: immunoSEQ multiplex PCR; TCRdb lists only in-frame clones, some missing. The data show about 230,000 clones, with roughly 79% seen just once and about 0.58% held by the top ten. Germline CDR1 MGHRA, CDR2 YSYEKL. The CDR3 is 16 residues long. With V trimmed by 1 base and J by 3 bases, 1 base remained unmatched. The sequencing sample was made of PBMCs. The sequence was obtained from a woman aged 40 to 49 in good health and CMV-seronegative. The rearrangement uses TRBV4-1 and TRBJ2-3; TRBD2 matches 13 bases. In DNA form, the CDR3 reads TGCGCCAGCAGCCAAGTACTAGCGGGGGGGACAGATACGCAGTATTTT. Its protein is CASSQVLAGGTDTQYF.